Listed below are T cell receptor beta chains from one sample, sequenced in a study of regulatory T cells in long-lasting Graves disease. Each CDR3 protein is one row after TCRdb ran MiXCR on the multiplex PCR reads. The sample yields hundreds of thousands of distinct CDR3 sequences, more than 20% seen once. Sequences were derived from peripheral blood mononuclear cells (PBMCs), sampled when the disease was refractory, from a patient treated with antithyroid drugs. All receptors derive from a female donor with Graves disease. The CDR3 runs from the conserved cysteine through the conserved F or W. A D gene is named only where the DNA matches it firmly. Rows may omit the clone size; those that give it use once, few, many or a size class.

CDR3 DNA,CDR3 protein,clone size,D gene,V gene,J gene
TGCAGTGCTCGGGTCGAGGCGGGGACCTACGAGCAGTACTTC,CSARVEAGTYEQYF,NA,NA,TRBV20-1,TRBJ2-7
TGTGCCAGCAGTTTGGGACCGACCACTGAAGCTTTCTTT,CASSLGPTTEAFF,many,NA,TRBV12-3/TRBV12-4,TRBJ1-1
TGTGCCACCAGCAACATCGAGTTCGCAGATACGCAGTATTTT,CATSNIEFADTQYF,NA,NA,TRBV15,TRBJ2-3
TGCGCCAGCAGAGATCCGGACAGGGACACCGGGGAGCTGTTTTTT,CASRDPDRDTGELFF,many,TRBD1,TRBV10-2,TRBJ2-2
TGCGCCAGCAGCTTCCCTAGCGGGAGGGCCCTTGAGCAGTTCTTC,CASSFPSGRALEQFF,NA,TRBD2,TRBV5-1,TRBJ2-1
TGTGCCAGCAGCCAAGTCGTCGGGTTGAATCCCACCGGGGAGCTGTTTTTT,CASSQVVGLNPTGELFF,NA,NA,TRBV3-1,TRBJ2-2
TGCGCCAGCAGCCAAATAGGTACTAGCGCTCTCCAAGAGACCCAGTACTTC,CASSQIGTSALQETQYF,NA,TRBD2,TRBV4-1,TRBJ2-5
TGTGCCAGTAGTATAGACCCTCCGGGACTAGCGGGAACCTACGAGCAGTACTTC,CASSIDPPGLAGTYEQYF,NA,TRBD2,TRBV19,TRBJ2-7
TGTGCCAGCAGTTTATGGGGTACTAGCACAGATACGCAGTATTTT,CASSLWGTSTDTQYF,many,NA,TRBV12-3/TRBV12-4,TRBJ2-3
TGTGCCAGCTCACCACCCTCCGGACAGAGCTACGAGCAGTACTTC,CASSPPSGQSYEQYF,NA,NA,TRBV18,TRBJ2-7
TGTGCCAGCAGCCCTGAGGGGGGACGCAGACTAGCGGGAGACTCCTACGAGCAGTACTTC,CASSPEGGRRLAGDSYEQYF,few,TRBD2,TRBV9,TRBJ2-7
TGTGCCAGCGTTCGGGTAGCGGCCACCGGGGAGCTGTTTTTT,CASVRVAATGELFF,many,NA,TRBV6-1,TRBJ2-2
TGTGCCACCAGTGACACTAGCGGGGGAGCCAAAAACATTCAGTACTTC,CATSDTSGGAKNIQYF,many,TRBD2,TRBV24-1,TRBJ2-4
TGTGCCAGCAGCAACCCGACAGGGGGCTCCGGAAACACCATATATTTT,CASSNPTGGSGNTIYF,NA,TRBD1,TRBV7-9,TRBJ1-3
TGCAGTGCCACCCCTGCGGCGGGGATGAACACTGAAGCTTTCTTT,CSATPAAGMNTEAFF,NA,NA,TRBV20-1,TRBJ1-1
TGTGCCTGGAGCCCAGAGGGGGGGGAGCAGTACTTC,CAWSPEGGEQYF,many,NA,TRBV30,TRBJ2-7
TGTGCCAGCAGTGGACGGAGAAACTATTATAATTCACCCCTCCACTTT,CASSGRRNYYNSPLHF,few,NA,TRBV6-1,TRBJ1-6
TGTGCCAGCACTCTAGGGGGGAAGGGGTCACCCCTCCACTTT,CASTLGGKGSPLHF,many,NA,TRBV6-2/TRBV6-3,TRBJ1-6
TGTGCCAGCGGCGCCGGGACCAGAGACGTCGGGGAGCTGTTTTTT,CASGAGTRDVGELFF,many,NA,TRBV12-3/TRBV12-4,TRBJ2-2
TGTGCCAGCAGCTTGGTATCGGACCAGGGTAATGAAAAACTGTTTTTT,CASSLVSDQGNEKLFF,many,NA,TRBV7-9,TRBJ1-4
TGTGCCAGCAGTGGTAGCGTTCCCTCCTACGAGCAGTACTTC,CASSGSVPSYEQYF,many,NA,TRBV28,TRBJ2-7
TGTGCCAGTAGTATCCGGGCCTTTAGCAATCAGCCCCAGCATTTT,CASSIRAFSNQPQHF,few,NA,TRBV19,TRBJ1-5
TGCGCCAGCACCGAAAGTCCGTACCAAGAGACCCAGTACTTC,CASTESPYQETQYF,NA,NA,TRBV5-1,TRBJ2-5
TGCAGTGCTAGATCAAGGACTAGCGGGGGCCCGTTCTTC,CSARSRTSGGPFF,once,TRBD2,TRBV20-1,TRBJ2-1
TGCAGTGCTCTCTACGACAGGGAACTCTACGAGCAGTACTTC,CSALYDRELYEQYF,few,TRBD1,TRBV20-1,TRBJ2-7
TGTGCCAGCAGGGGATGGGAGGGGGACACTGAAGCTTTCTTT,CASRGWEGDTEAFF,NA,NA,TRBV25-1,TRBJ1-1
TGCGCCAGCAGCAGGAAACCGGGAAAGAACACTGAAGCTTTCTTT,CASSRKPGKNTEAFF,few,NA,TRBV4-3,TRBJ1-1
TGTGCCAGCAGCCCCGGGACGAAGAATGAAAAACTGTTTTTT,CASSPGTKNEKLFF,many,NA,TRBV27,TRBJ1-4
TGTGCCAGCAGCTTGTGGGACAATCGGGGTCAGCCCCAGCATTTT,CASSLWDNRGQPQHF,NA,NA,TRBV5-6,TRBJ1-5
TGTGCCAGCAGTTTAATCCCGGGACTAGTGAAATACGAGCAGTACTTC,CASSLIPGLVKYEQYF,many,TRBD2,TRBV28,TRBJ2-7
TGTGCCAGCAGTGAATCGTACGCTTTCTTT,CASSESYAFF,few,NA,TRBV6-1,TRBJ1-1
TGCGCCAGCAGCATCCTGGGACTAGCGGAAACCAAAAACATTCAGTACTTC,CASSILGLAETKNIQYF,many,TRBD2,TRBV5-1,TRBJ2-4
TGCGCCAGCAGCTTGCAGGTGGGAGATGAAAAACTGTTTTTT,CASSLQVGDEKLFF,few,NA,TRBV5-1,TRBJ1-4
TGTGCCAGCAGCCCCTTTTATCCCTCCTACGAGCAGTACTTC,CASSPFYPSYEQYF,many,NA,TRBV7-2,TRBJ2-7
TGTGCCAGCAGTCCATTCGGACTAGCGGACTCCTACAATGAGCAGTTCTTC,CASSPFGLADSYNEQFF,NA,TRBD2,TRBV12-3/TRBV12-4,TRBJ2-1
TGTGCCAGCAACCCGGGACCCCGGGAGTACTATGGCTACACCTTC,CASNPGPREYYGYTF,many,NA,TRBV2,TRBJ1-2
TGTGCCAGCAGCTTAGGTGGTTTATTCACTGAAGCTTTCTTT,CASSLGGLFTEAFF,few,NA,TRBV7-2,TRBJ1-1
TGTGCCAGCGGAGGACAGGGGCCCAGTGAGCAGTACTTC,CASGGQGPSEQYF,NA,TRBD1,TRBV7-9,TRBJ2-7
TGTGCCAGCAGTGTCTTCAGCCGGGGAGGCACTGAAGCTTTCTTT,CASSVFSRGGTEAFF,many,NA,TRBV6-1,TRBJ1-1
TGTGCCAGCAGCTTAGACAGGGGTGGAAGGAACACTGAAGCTTTCTTT,CASSLDRGGRNTEAFF,NA,TRBD1,TRBV7-8,TRBJ1-1
TGTGCCAGCAGCCACCACCCAGGGGCGTCTGGCTATGGCTACACCTTC,CASSHHPGASGYGYTF,NA,NA,TRBV3-1,TRBJ1-2
TGTGCCAGCAGTGAACCGGGACTAGCGGGAGGGCCCTACGAGCAGTTCTTC,CASSEPGLAGGPYEQFF,NA,TRBD2,TRBV2,TRBJ2-1
TGCGCCAGCAGCCCCCAGACAGGCAGGGGAGAGACCCAGTACTTC,CASSPQTGRGETQYF,NA,NA,TRBV4-1,TRBJ2-5
TGTGCCAGCAAGACTAGCGGGTTAGGCTACGAGCAGTACTTC,CASKTSGLGYEQYF,NA,TRBD2,TRBV2,TRBJ2-7
TGTGCCAGCAGTGAATTTACGAACACTGAAGCTTTCTTT,CASSEFTNTEAFF,few,NA,TRBV6-2/TRBV6-3,TRBJ1-1
TGTGCCAGCAGTACCGCCGGGACAACCTACGAGCAGTACTTC,CASSTAGTTYEQYF,many,NA,TRBV27,TRBJ2-7
TGTGCCAGCAGTTATACAGGGGGCGCCCTGAACACTGAAGCTTTCTTT,CASSYTGGALNTEAFF,few,TRBD1,TRBV25-1,TRBJ1-1
TGTGCCAGCAGCTTAGGGGGTTTCTGGGAGCAGTACTTC,CASSLGGFWEQYF,many,NA,TRBV7-6,TRBJ2-7
TGTGCCAGCAGACCGACTAGCGGGAGAACGGCCGCCTACGAGCAGTACTTC,CASRPTSGRTAAYEQYF,many,TRBD2,TRBV6-1,TRBJ2-7
TGTGCCAGTAGTATGGGGACTAGCGGGACCTACGAGCAGTACTTC,CASSMGTSGTYEQYF,few,TRBD2,TRBV19,TRBJ2-7
TGTGCCAGCAGCTCGACGAGGACGACTAGCGGGAGCTCCTACGAGCAGTACTTC,CASSSTRTTSGSSYEQYF,NA,TRBD2,TRBV7-9,TRBJ2-7
TGTGCCAGCTCACCAAAACCGCGGGAGACCCAGTACTTC,CASSPKPRETQYF,many,NA,TRBV18,TRBJ2-5
TGCAGTGCACGGACAGTCGCCCTTAGGAAGCAGTACTTC,CSARTVALRKQYF,many,NA,TRBV20-1,TRBJ2-7
TGCAGAACCGGCAGGGTCACTGAAGCTTTCTTT,CRTGRVTEAFF,many,NA,TRBV29-1,TRBJ1-1
TGCAGCGTTAACCTAAATGAAAAACTGTTTTTT,CSVNLNEKLFF,NA,NA,TRBV29-1,TRBJ1-4